Presented here are 18 T cell receptor beta chains from one specimen sequenced in a study of molecular identifiers for immune sequencing clone quantification (dated by TCRdb to between 2018 and 2020). To prepare the library, PCR was applied. Sequencing was performed on a NextSeq 500. The public sequencing data were trimmed at Q25 with fastp and processed into clonotypes with MiXCR by TCRdb, which kept only in-frame beta chains. For every CDR3 protein sequence, its rows merge into one entry that carries the most common genes and DNA. Recorded for this sample are roughly 300,000 distinct CDR3 sequences; roughly a quarter of them occurred a single time. The top ten clones comprise about 0.71% of the sample. Material for sequencing was naive CD8+ T cells from blood, with Jurkat cell RNA spiked in. The cell subset or site label here, explained by the study, means: FACS-sorted CD8+CD4-CCR7+CD45RA+ naive T cells. Every receptor here comes from a human donor in good health. Some libraries in this study had Jurkat cell RNA spiked in.

For this clonotype: This clone may be a read error of a much larger clone one base away. The chain is built from TRBV11-2 and TRBJ2-3; tentatively, D is TRBD1 (5 bases). CDR3 length equals 15 residues. Germline V gives CDR1 SGHAT, CDR2 FQNNGV. V gave up 8 bases and J gave up 0 bases, with 15 bases separating them. The CDR3 protein is CASGQGAASTDTQYF. DNA for the CDR3: TGTGCCAGCGGACAAGGGGCAGCCAGCACAGATACGCAGTATTTT.

This clonotype turned up a few times. This chain uses TRBV5-1 with TRBJ2-3; D is uncertain. The CDR3 spans 15 residues. In germline, CDR1 is SGHRS, CDR2 YFSETQ. Trimming stripped 1 base from V and 2 bases from J, with 11 bases between. The DNA for the CDR3 is TGCGCCAGCAGCTTGTCGGCAGGAGACACAGATACGCAGTATTTT. This translates into CASSLSAGDTDTQYF.

This clonotype has at least ten counts. This sequence joins TRBV7-8 and TRBJ1-5; D is undetermined. Germline V gene lookup returns CDR1 SGHVS and CDR2 FQNEAQ. Trimming cost V 5 bases and J 3 bases, with 14 bases left between them. The CDR3 is 15 residues long. The CDR3, as DNA: TGTGCCAGCAGCCTGGGAGGGCCCGACAATCAGCCCCAGCATTTT. It translates to CASSLGGPDNQPQHF.

This clonotype was observed a few times. It is unclear where the CDR3 begins or ends on the DNA, so no DNA is shown, and the CDR3 is as TCRdb lists it. The chain links TRBV21-1 to TRBJ1-5; TRBD1 is the table's D call and was not checked against the DNA. TRBV21-1 is a known pseudogene. The length of the CDR3 is 17 amino acids, counting both ends. CDR3: CASSKVGPGIGNQPQHF.

The genes are TRBV27 and TRBJ2-7; the D call may be TRBD1 or TRBD2 (5 bases each). Trimming shortened V by 4 bases and J by 3 bases, and 13 bases separated the two germline ends. Germline CDR1 MNHEY, CDR2 SMNVEV (reference sequence). There are 14 residues in the CDR3. DNA of the CDR3: TGTGCCAGCAGTTGGTCGAGGGGTAACTACGAGCAGTACTTC. Encoded protein: CASSWSRGNYEQYF.

This clonotype was counted between two and nine times. A read error is possible here, since a much larger clone lies one base away. This chain links TRBV4-1 with TRBJ2-5; no definite D call. CDR1 is MGHRA, CDR2 YSYEKL, per germline. The CDR3 contains 14 residues. The V end lost 4 bases, the J end lost 4 bases, and 13 bases lay between the germline ends. The CDR3 bases are TGCGCCAGCAGCCCCCGTCCGTATGTAGAGACCCAGTACTTC. It is translated as CASSPRPYVETQYF.

Note on this clonotype: The junction departs from germline at one end; a sequencing error may be responsible. The chain joins TRBV7-6 to TRBJ2-5; D gene ambiguous. This CDR3 has 12 residues. CDR1 and CDR2 (germline): SGHVS, FNYEAQ. CDR3 sequence (DNA): TGTGCCAGCAGCCGTTGGCAAGAGACCCGGTACTTC. Translating it yields CASSRWQETRYF. Supplemented by reference TRBV7-6 and TRBJ2-5, the full variable domain reads GAGVSQSPRYKVTKRGQDVALRCDPISGHVSLYWYRQALGQGPEFLTYFNYEAQQDKSGLPNDRFSAERPEGSISTLTIQRTEQRDSAMYRCASSRWQETRYFGPGTRLLVL.

At least ten counts were recorded for this clonotype. This chain joins TRBV27 and TRBJ1-1, with D unclear. The CDR3 totals 13 residues. Germline V CDR1 and CDR2: MNHEY, SMNVEV (reference sequence). The V end lost 0 bases, the J end lost 5 bases, and 7 bases lay between the germline ends. CDR3 sequence reads: CASSLSGITEAFF. DNA for the CDR3: TGTGCCAGCAGTTTATCAGGGATTACTGAAGCTTTCTTT.

As regards this clonotype: The missing conserved phenylalanine or tryptophan at the end of this CDR3 makes a read error likely. The V call is TRBV2, the J call TRBJ2-3; D perhaps matches TRBD1 (5 bases). The CDR3 sequence is 15 residues long. Deletions cut 6 bases from V and 2 bases from J, with 15 bases between. Germline CDR1 and CDR2: SNHLY and FYNNEI. CDR3 sequence reads: CASRAGISDTDTQYL. CDR3 sequence (DNA): TGTGCCAGCAGAGCAGGGATTTCGGACACAGATACGCAGTATTTA.

This clonotype was counted at least ten times. This chain joins TRBV29-1 and TRBJ2-7, with D tentatively TRBD1 (7 bases). With 0 bases removed from V and 4 bases from J, the gap between germline ends came to 16 bases. The CDR3 loop spans 15 amino acids. CDR1 is SQVTM and CDR2 is ANQGSEA in the germline V gene. The CDR3 reads CSVEDPSTGRYEQYF. CDR3 DNA: TGCAGCGTTGAAGACCCCTCGACAGGGAGGTACGAGCAGTACTTC.

This clonotype was counted a few times. This chain links TRBV12-5 with TRBJ2-7, with D hard to call. The CDR3 is made up of 12 amino acids. Germline CDR1 is LGHNT and CDR2 is FRNRAP. Deletions cut 0 bases from V and 10 bases from J, with 10 bases between. This CDR3 is CASGLVKGIQYF. Written as DNA, the CDR3 is TGTGCTAGTGGTTTGGTAAAGGGCATCCAGTACTTC.

This clonotype is a singleton in its sample. CDR3: CASSFFFGTSGDNEQFF. The CDR3 bases are TGTGCCAGCAGTTTTTTCTTCGGGACTAGCGGAGACAATGAGCAGTTCTTC. This sequence joins TRBV27 and TRBJ2-1; the match to TRBD2 covers 11 bases. CDR3 length equals 17 residues. V lost 3 bases to trimming and J lost 5 bases; unmatched junction nucleotides: 9. Germline CDR1 is MNHEY and CDR2 is SMNVEV (reference sequence).

This clonotype was seen at least ten times. This sequence joins TRBV20-1 and TRBJ2-5; D could derive from TRBD1 or TRBD2 (6 bases each). V was cut by 6 bases and J by 0 bases, with 17 bases left in between. Looked up from germline, CDR1 is DFQATT and CDR2 is SNEGSKA (reference sequence). The CDR3 spans 15 residues. This chain's CDR3 is CSASTGGHHQETQYF. The CDR3 coding sequence is TGCAGTGCATCCACCGGGGGCCACCACCAAGAGACCCAGTACTTC.

This clonotype was detected a few times. V and J are TRBV19 and TRBJ2-7, with D perhaps matching TRBD1 (6 bases). V lost 3 bases to trimming and J lost 4 bases, with 13 bases between them. The germline V gene encodes CDR1 LNHDA and CDR2 SQIVND (reference sequence). The CDR3 is made up of 14 amino acids. CDR3 nucleotides: TGTGCCAGTAGTATTTGGGGGCGAGGATACGAGCAGTACTTC. Translated, it gives CASSIWGRGYEQYF.

The chain uses TRBV4-3 and TRBJ2-2; TRBD2 matches 7 bases. The CDR3 has 14 amino acids. Germline assignment: CDR1 LGHNA and CDR2 YSLEER. The V segment lost 3 bases and the J segment 6 bases; nucleotides outside the gene matches: 4. CDR3 sequence reads: CASSQDTSAGELFF. The CDR3 nucleotides are TGCGCCAGCAGCCAGGATACTAGCGCCGGGGAGCTGTTTTTT.

This clonotype showed up just a few times. The chain is built from TRBV9 and TRBJ2-7, with 10 nucleotides matching TRBD1. Germline assignment: CDR1 SGDLS and CDR2 YYNGEE. The CDR3 is 14 residues long. Unmatched junction bases numbered 1, after V lost 2 bases and J lost 2 bases. The CDR3 loop is CASSVTGGPYEQYF. CDR3 DNA: TGTGCCAGCAGCGTGACAGGGGGCCCCTACGAGCAGTACTTC. Together with reference TRBV9 and TRBJ2-7, the CDR3 gives the full variable domain: DSGVTQTPKHLITATGQRVTLRCSPRSGDLSVYWYQQSLDQGLQFLIQYYNGEERAKGNILERFSAQQFPDLHSELNLSSLELGDSALYFCASSVTGGPYEQYFGPGTRLTVT.

In its sample, this clonotype was seen many times. The chain couples TRBV7-6 to TRBJ1-1; D might be TRBD1 (6 bases). Trimming removed 5 bases at V and 4 bases at J, with 17 bases between. The CDR3 loop spans 15 amino acids. CDR1 and CDR2 from the germline V gene are SGHVS and FNYEAQ. CDR3 in amino acids: CASSPGPQGITEAFF. The CDR3 DNA reads as TGTGCCAGCAGCCCTGGCCCCCAGGGGATCACTGAAGCTTTCTTT.

The sample holds many counts of this clonotype. V is TRBV30 and J is TRBJ1-2; a weak D match, TRBD1 (6 bases). The V and J ends lost 5 bases and 2 bases respectively, with 9 bases between them. The CDR3 runs 12 residues. From germline, CDR1 is GTSNPN and CDR2 SVGIG (reference sequence). The CDR3 nucleotides are TGTGCCTGGGCCACAGGGAACTATGGCTACACCTTC. Protein: CAWATGNYGYTF. The full variable domain, its missing parts supplied by reference TRBV30 and TRBJ1-2, is SQTIHQWPATLVQPVGSPLSLECTVEGTSNPNLYWYRQAAGRGLQLLFYSVGIGQISSEVPQNLSASRPQDRQFILSSKKLLLSDSGFYLCAWATGNYGYTFGSGTRLTVV.